This TCR beta chain was recorded in a study of blood T cells in healthy people across ages. Next came a second PCR, run for 7 to 11 cycles, which used a sample-barcoded 5' primer along with a J-beta primer mix. TCRdb analysed the 5' RACE reads with MiXCR anew, one entry per CDR3 protein. The table shows roughly 1,700,000 distinct CDR3 sequences, with about 30% occurring only once. The sequencing input was blood. The TCR comes from a woman in her twenties or thirties in good health.

In DNA, the CDR3 is TGTGCCTGGAGTGTTGCAGGGGCTAGAGAGACCCAGTACTTC. Amino acid sequence: CAWSVAGARETQYF. This sequence joins TRBV30 and TRBJ2-5; perhaps TRBD1 as D (6 bases). The CDR3 covers 14 residues. The germline CDR1 and CDR2 sequences are GTSNPN and SVGIG (reference sequence). Deletions cut 0 bases from V and 4 bases from J, with 12 bases between. The full variable domain, in which reference TRBV30 and TRBJ2-5 provide the parts outside the CDR3, is SQTIHQWPATLVQPVGSPLSLECTVEGTSNPNLYWYRQAAGRGLQLLFYSVGIGQISSEVPQNLSASRPQDRQFILSSKKLLLSDSGFYLCAWSVAGARETQYFGPGTRLLVL.